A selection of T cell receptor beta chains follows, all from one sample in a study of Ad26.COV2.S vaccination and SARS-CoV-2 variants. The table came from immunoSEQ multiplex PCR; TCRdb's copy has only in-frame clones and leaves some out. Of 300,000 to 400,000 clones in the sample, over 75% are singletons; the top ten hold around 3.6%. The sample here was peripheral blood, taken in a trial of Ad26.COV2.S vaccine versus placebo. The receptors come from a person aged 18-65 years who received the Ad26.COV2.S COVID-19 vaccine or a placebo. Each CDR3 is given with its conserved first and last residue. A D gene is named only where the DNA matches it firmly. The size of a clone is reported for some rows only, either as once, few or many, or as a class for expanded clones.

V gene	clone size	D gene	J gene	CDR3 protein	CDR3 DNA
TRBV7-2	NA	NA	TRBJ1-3	CASSMGHLNSGNTIYF	TGTGCCAGCAGCATGGGACACTTAAACTCTGGAAACACCATATATTTT
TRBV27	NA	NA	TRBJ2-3	CASSVEDITDTQYF	TGTGCCAGCAGCGTAGAGGACATCACAGATACGCAGTATTTT
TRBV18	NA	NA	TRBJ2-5	CASSTQETQYF	TGTGCCAGCTCAACCCAAGAGACCCAGTACTTC
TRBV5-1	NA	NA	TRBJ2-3	CASSLGQPDTQYF	TGCGCCAGCAGCCTCGGACAGCCAGATACGCAGTATTTT
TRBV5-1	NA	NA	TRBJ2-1	CASSLDSSYNEQFF	TGCGCCAGCAGCCTCGACAGCTCCTACAATGAGCAGTTCTTC
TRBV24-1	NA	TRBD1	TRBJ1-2	CATDRVGYGYTF	TGTGCCACCGACAGGGTGGGGTATGGCTACACCTTC
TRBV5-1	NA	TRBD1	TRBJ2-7	CASSLGQGISEQYF	TGCGCCAGCAGCTTAGGACAGGGAATCAGCGAGCAGTACTTC
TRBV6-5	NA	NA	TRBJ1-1	CASTGAGDTFF	TGTGCCAGCACCGGGGCCGGCGATACTTTCTTT
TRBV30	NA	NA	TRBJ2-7	CAWSVLGQSYEQYF	TGTGCCTGGAGTGTACTCGGACAGTCCTACGAGCAGTACTTC
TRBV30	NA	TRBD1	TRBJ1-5	CAWRGTGNYQPQHF	TGTGCCTGGAGAGGGACAGGGAATTACCAGCCCCAGCATTTT
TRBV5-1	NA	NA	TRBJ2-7	CASSLRAGYEQYF	TGCGCCAGCAGCTTGCGGGCAGGCTACGAGCAGTACTTC
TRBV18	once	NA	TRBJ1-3	CASSLRGAENTIYF	TGTGCCAGCTCACTCAGGGGAGCGGAAAACACCATATATTTT
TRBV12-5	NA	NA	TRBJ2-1	CASGFGFDEQFF	TGTGCTAGTGGTTTTGGGTTCGATGAGCAGTTCTTC
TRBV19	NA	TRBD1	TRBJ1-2	CASSMGTGAFGYTF	TGTGCCAGTAGTATGGGGACAGGGGCTTTCGGCTACACCTTC
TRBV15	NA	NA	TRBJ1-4	CATSRDHLQRYATNEKLFF	TGTGCCACCAGCAGAGATCACCTACAGCGGTATGCAACTAATGAAAAACTGTTTTTT
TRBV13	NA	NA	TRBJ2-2	CASSFETAESANTGELFF	TGTGCCAGCAGCTTTGAGACAGCCGAAAGCGCGAACACCGGGGAGCTGTTTTTT
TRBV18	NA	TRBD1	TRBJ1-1	CASSSEGRGLSRGTEAFF	TGTGCCAGCTCATCTGAGGGCAGGGGGCTAAGTAGGGGCACTGAAGCTTTCTTT
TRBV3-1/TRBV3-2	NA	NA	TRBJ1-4	CASSQDIREKLFF	TGTGCCAGCAGCCAAGATATTAGGGAAAAACTGTTTTTT
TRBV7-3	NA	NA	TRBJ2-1	CASSYDGNNEQFF	TGTGCCAGCAGCTACGACGGGAACAATGAGCAGTTCTTC
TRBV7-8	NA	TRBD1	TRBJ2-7	CAAARTGAYEQYF	TGTGCCGCAGCCCGGACAGGAGCCTACGAGCAGTACTTC
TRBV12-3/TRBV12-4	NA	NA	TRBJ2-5	CASSLGRGETQYF	TGTGCCAGCAGTTTGGGCAGGGGAGAGACCCAGTACTTC
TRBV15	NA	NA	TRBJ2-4	CATSRDRMAGAMGYF	TGTGCCACCAGCAGAGATCGTATGGCAGGGGCTATGGGGTACTTC
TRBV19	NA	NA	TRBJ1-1	CASTLQGLNTEAFF	TGTGCCAGTACCTTGCAGGGGTTGAACACTGAAGCTTTCTTT
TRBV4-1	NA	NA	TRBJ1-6	CASSQASYSGNSPLHF	TGCGCCAGCAGCCAAGCAAGTTACTCGGGGAATTCACCCCTCCACTTT
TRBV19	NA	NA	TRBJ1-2	CASSMGVGSYGYTF	TGTGCCAGTAGTATGGGTGTAGGGTCGTATGGCTACACCTTC
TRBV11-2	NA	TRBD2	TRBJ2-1	CASIDPGLAGPKQFF	TGTGCCAGCATCGACCCGGGACTAGCGGGGCCCAAGCAGTTCTTC
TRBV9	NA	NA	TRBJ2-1	CASSVGGGAYEQFF	TGTGCCAGCAGCGTAGGTGGGGGGGCTTATGAGCAGTTCTTC
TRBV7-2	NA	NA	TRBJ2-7	CASSLGRTYEQYF	TGTGCCAGCAGCTTAGGGCGGACCTACGAGCAGTACTTC
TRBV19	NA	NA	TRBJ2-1	CASSAGEQFF	TGTGCCAGTAGTGCGGGTGAGCAGTTCTTC
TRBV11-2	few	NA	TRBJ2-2	CASSFLGGGELFF	TGTGCCAGCAGCTTTTTAGGGGGCGGGGAGCTGTTTTTT
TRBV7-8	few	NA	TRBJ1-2	CASSSTGGYTF	TGTGCCAGCAGCTCGACTGGCGGCTACACCTTC
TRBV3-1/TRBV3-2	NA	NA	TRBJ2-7	CASSLRDRFSYEQYF	TGTGCCAGCAGCCTCAGAGACAGGTTCTCCTACGAGCAGTACTTC
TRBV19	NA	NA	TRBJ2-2	CASSSVRGANTGELFF	TGTGCCAGTAGTTCCGTGCGGGGTGCGAACACCGGGGAGCTGTTTTTT
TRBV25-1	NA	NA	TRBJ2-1	CASSEAGSYNEQFF	TGTGCCAGCAGTGAAGCAGGGTCATACAATGAGCAGTTCTTC
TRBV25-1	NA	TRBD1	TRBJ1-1	CASTQGGVSTEAFF	TGTGCCAGCACCCAGGGGGGGGTATCCACTGAAGCTTTCTTT
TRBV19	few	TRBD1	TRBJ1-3	CASHRGHPARSGNTIYF	TGTGCCAGTCATAGGGGGCACCCAGCCCGCTCTGGAAACACCATATATTTT
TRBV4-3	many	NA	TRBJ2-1	CASSQDAAGLINEQFF	TGCGCCAGCAGCCAAGATGCGGCAGGCCTTATCAATGAGCAGTTCTTC
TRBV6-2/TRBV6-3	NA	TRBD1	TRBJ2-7	CASSRDRGSYEQYF	TGTGCCAGCAGCCGGGACAGGGGTTCCTACGAGCAGTACTTC
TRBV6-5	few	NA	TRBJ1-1	CASSSQRAMNTEAFF	TGTGCCAGTTCCTCTCAACGGGCTATGAACACTGAAGCTTTCTTT
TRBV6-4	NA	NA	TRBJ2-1	CASSDLYISSYNEQFF	TGTGCCAGCAGTGACCTTTACATAAGCTCCTACAATGAGCAGTTCTTC
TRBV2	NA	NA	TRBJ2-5	CASSVMGGQETQYF	TGTGCCAGCAGTGTTATGGGGGGGCAGGAGACCCAGTACTTC
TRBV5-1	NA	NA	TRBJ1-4	CASSLEGTRNEKLFF	TGCGCCAGCAGCTTGGAAGGGACAAGAAATGAAAAACTGTTTTTT
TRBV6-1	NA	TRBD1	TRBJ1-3	CASSEAPPTGTGETYSGNTIYF	TGTGCCAGCAGTGAAGCGCCCCCGACGGGGACAGGGGAAACCTACTCTGGAAACACCATATATTTT
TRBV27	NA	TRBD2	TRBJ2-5	CASSFGLAGQETQYF	TGTGCCAGCAGTTTTGGACTAGCGGGGCAGGAGACCCAGTACTTC
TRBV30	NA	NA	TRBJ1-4	CAWSVVQYEKLFF	TGTGCCTGGAGTGTCGTACAATATGAAAAACTGTTTTTT
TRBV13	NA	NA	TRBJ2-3	CASSLGSVGVKDTQYF	TGTGCCAGCAGCTTAGGGTCGGTAGGGGTCAAAGATACGCAGTATTTT
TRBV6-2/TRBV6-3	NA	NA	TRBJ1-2	CASSRGGVGYGYTF	TGTGCCAGCAGTCGCGGAGGGGTTGGCTATGGCTACACCTTC
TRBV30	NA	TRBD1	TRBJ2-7	CAWSVPGTATYEQYF	TGTGCCTGGAGTGTACCCGGGACAGCCACCTACGAGCAGTACTTC
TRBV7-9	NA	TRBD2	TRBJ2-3	CASSRSGGLSTDTQYF	TGTGCCAGCAGCAGGAGCGGGGGTTTATCCACAGATACGCAGTATTTT
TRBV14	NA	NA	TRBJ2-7	CASSLSYEQYF	TGTGCCAGCAGCCTCTCCTACGAGCAGTACTTC
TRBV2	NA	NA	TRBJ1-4	CASSEALTPPVLFF	TGTGCCAGCAGTGAAGCGCTGACCCCACCGGTCCTGTTTTTT
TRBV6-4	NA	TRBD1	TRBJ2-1	CASSKGTGYNNEQFF	TGTGCCAGCAGTAAAGGGACAGGGTACAACAATGAGCAGTTCTTC
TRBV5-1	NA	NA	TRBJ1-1	CASSILQGRNTEAFF	TGCGCCAGCAGCATCCTACAGGGTCGGAACACTGAAGCTTTCTTT
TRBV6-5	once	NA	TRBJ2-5	CATSPKGQETQYF	TGTGCCACCTCACCGAAGGGACAAGAGACCCAGTACTTC
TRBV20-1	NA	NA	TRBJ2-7	CSAREVLEQYF	TGCAGTGCTAGAGAAGTCCTCGAGCAGTACTTC
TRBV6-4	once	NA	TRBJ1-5	CASSDSHGSNQPQHF	TGTGCCAGCAGTGACTCGCATGGGAGCAATCAGCCCCAGCATTTT
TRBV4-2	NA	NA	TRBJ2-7	CASSRPDYEQYF	TGTGCCAGCAGCCGGCCAGACTACGAGCAGTACTTC